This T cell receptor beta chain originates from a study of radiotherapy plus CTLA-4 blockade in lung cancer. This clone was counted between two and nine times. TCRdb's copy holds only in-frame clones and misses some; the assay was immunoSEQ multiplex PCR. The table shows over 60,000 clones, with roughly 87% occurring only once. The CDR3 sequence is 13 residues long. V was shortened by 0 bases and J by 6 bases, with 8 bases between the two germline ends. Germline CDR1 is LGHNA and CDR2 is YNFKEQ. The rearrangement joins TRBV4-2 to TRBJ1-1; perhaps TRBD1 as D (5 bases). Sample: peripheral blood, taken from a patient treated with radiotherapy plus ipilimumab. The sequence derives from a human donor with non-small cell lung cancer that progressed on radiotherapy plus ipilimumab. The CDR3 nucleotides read TGTGCCAGCAGCCAAGATTGGGGCGCTGAAGCTTTCTTT. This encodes CASSQDWGAEAFF.